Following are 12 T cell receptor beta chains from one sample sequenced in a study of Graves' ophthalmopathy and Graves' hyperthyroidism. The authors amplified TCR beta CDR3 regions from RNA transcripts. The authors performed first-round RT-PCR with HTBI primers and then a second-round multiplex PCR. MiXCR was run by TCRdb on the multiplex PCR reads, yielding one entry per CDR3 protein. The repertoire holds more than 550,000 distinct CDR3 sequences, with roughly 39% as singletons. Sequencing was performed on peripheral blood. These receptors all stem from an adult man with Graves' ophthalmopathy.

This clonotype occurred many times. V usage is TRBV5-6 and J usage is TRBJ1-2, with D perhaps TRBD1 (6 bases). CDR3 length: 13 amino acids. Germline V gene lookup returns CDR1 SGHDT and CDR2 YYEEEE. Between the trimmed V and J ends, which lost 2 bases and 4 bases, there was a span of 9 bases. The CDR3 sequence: CASSFRGVYGYTF. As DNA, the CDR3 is TGTGCCAGCAGCTTCAGGGGTGTCTATGGCTACACCTTC.

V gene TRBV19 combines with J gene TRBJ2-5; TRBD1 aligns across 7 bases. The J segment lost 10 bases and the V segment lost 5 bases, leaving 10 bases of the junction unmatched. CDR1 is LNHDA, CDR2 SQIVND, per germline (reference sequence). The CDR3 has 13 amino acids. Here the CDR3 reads CASSRQGSEGQYF. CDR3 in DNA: TGTGCCAGTAGTCGACAGGGCAGCGAGGGCCAGTACTTC.

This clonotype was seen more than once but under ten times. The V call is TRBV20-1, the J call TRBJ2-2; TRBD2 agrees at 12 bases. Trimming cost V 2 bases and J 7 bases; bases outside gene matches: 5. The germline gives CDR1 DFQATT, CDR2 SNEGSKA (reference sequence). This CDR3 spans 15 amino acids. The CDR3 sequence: CSARPSGGAGGELFF. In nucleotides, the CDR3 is TGCAGTGCTAGACCTAGCGGGGGGGCAGGCGGGGAGCTGTTTTTT.

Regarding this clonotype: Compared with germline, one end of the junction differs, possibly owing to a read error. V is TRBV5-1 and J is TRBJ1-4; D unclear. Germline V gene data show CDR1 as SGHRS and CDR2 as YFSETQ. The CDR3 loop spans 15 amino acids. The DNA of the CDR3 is TGTGCCAGCAGCTTGGGTGGTCAGCGTAATGAAAAACTGTTTTTT. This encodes CASSLGGQRNEKLFF.

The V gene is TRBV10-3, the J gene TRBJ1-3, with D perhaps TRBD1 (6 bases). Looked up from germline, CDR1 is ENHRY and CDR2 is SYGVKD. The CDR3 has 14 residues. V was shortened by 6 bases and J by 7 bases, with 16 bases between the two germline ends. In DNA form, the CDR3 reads TGTGCCATCAGACCCACAGGGATGGGGAACACCATATATTTT. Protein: CAIRPTGMGNTIYF.

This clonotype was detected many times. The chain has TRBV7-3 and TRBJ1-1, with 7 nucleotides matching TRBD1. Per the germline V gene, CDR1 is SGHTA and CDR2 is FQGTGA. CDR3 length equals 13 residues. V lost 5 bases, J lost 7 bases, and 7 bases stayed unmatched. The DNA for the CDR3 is TGTGCCAGCAGCGCCAAGGGACAGCGTGAAGCTTTCTTT. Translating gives CASSAKGQREAFF.

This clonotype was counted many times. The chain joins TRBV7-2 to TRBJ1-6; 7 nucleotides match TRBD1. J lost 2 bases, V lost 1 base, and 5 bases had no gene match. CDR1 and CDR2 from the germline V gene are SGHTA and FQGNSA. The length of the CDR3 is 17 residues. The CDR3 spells CASSLGTGATYNSPLHF. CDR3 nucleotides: TGTGCCAGCAGCTTAGGGACAGGCGCGACCTATAATTCACCCCTCCACTTT.

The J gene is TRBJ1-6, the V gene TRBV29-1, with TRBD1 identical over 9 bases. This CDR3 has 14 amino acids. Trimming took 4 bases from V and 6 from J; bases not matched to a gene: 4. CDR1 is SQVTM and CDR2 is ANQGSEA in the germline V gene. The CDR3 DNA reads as TGCAGCGTTGTCGGGACAGGGCCTAATTCACCCCTCCACTTT. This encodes CSVVGTGPNSPLHF.

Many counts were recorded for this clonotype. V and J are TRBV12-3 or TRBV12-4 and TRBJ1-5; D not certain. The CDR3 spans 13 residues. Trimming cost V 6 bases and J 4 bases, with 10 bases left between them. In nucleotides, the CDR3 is TGTGCCAGCAGCCCCTGGATGAATCAGCCCCAGCATTTT. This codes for CASSPWMNQPQHF.

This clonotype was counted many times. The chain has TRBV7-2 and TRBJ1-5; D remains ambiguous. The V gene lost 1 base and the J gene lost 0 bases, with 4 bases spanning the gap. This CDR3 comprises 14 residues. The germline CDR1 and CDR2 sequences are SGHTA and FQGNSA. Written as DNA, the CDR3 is TGTGCCAGCAGCTTAGACATTAGCAATCAGCCCCAGCATTTT. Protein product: CASSLDISNQPQHF. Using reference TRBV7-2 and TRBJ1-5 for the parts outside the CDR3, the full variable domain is GAGVSQSPSNKVTEKGKDVELRCDPISGHTALYWYRQSLGQGLEFLIYFQGNSAPDKSGLPSDRFSAERTGGSVSTLTIQRTQQEDSAVYLCASSLDISNQPQHFGDGTRLSIL.

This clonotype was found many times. The DNA for the CDR3 is TGTGCCAGTACCCCTAGGCTCTCGCGGACCATCTACGAGCAGTACTTC. Amino acid sequence: CASTPRLSRTIYEQYF. V usage is TRBV19 and J usage is TRBJ2-7; D unresolved. V shed 7 bases and J shed 3 bases, with 22 bases lying between them. CDR1 LNHDA and CDR2 SQIVND come from the germline V gene (reference sequence). The CDR3 spans 16 residues.

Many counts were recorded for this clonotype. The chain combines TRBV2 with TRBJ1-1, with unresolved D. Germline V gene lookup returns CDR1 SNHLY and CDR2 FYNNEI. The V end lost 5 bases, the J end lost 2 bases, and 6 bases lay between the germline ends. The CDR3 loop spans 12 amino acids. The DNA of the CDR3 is TGTGCCAGCAGTAAGGGAAACACTGAAGCTTTCTTT. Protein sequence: CASSKGNTEAFF.